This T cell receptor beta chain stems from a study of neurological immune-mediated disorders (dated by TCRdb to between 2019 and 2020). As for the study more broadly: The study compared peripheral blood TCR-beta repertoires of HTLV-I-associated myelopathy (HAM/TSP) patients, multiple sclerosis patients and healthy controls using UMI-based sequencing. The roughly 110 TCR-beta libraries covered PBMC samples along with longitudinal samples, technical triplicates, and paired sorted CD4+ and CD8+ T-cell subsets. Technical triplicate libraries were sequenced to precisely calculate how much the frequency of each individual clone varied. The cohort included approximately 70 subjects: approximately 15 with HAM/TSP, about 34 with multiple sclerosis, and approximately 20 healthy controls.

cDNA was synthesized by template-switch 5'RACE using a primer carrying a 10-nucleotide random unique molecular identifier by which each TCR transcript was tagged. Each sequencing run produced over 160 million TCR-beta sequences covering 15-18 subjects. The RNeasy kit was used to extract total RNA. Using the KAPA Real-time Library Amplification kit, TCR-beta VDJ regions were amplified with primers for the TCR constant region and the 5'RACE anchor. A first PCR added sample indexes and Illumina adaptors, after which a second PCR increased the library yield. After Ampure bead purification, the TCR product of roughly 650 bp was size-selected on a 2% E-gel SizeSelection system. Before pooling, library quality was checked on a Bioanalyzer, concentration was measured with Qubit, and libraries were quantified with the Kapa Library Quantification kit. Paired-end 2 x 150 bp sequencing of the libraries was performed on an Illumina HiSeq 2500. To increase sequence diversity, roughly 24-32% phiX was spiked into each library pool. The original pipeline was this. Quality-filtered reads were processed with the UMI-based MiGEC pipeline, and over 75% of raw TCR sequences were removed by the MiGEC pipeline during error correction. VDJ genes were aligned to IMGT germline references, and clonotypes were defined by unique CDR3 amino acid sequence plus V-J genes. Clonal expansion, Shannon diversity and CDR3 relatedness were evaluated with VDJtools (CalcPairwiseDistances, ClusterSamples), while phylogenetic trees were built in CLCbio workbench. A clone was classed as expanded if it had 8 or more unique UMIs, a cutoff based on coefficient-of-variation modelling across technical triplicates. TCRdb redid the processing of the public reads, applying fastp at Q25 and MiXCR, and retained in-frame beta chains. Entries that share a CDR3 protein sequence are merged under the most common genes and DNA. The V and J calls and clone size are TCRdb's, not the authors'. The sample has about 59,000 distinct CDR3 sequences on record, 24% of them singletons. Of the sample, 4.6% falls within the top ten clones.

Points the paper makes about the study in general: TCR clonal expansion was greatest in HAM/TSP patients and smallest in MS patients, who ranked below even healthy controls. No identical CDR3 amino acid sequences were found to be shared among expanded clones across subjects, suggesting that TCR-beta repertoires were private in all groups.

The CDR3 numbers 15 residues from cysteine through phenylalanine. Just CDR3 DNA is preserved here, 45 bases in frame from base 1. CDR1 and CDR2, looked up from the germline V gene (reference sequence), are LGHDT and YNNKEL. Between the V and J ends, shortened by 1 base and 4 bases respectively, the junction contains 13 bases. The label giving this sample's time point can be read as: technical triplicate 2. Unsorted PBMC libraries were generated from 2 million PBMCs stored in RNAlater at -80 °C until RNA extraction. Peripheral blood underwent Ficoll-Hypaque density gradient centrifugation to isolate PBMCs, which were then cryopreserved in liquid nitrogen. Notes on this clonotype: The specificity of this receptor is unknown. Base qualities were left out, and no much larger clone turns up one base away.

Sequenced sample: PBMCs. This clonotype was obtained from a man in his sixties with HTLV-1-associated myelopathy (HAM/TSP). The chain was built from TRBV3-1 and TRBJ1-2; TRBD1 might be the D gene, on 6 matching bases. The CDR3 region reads CASSQGTGIVYGYTF. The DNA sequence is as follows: TGTGCCAGCAGCCAAGGTACAGGGATCGTCTATGGCTACACCTTC.